Listed below are T cell receptor beta chains from one sample, sequenced in a study of somatic mutations in cytotoxic T cells in rheumatoid arthritis. Repertoires were generated with immunoSEQ multiplex PCR, while TCRdb's copy carries only in-frame clones and drops some. Among over a thousand clones listed, approximately 86% were seen once. The sample was CD8+ T cells sorted from blood. The receptors were gathered from a woman in her 70s with rheumatoid arthritis. Both conserved end residues are trimmed from each CDR3.

v_call,cdr3_aa
TRBV28,ASSMGLAAPAETQY
TRBV4-2,ASSPSAGGINTEAF
TRBV27,ASSLASGLLSYEQY
TRBV7-2,ASSSGLGGYEQY
TRBV15,ATSKPGTVNTEAF
TRBV29-1,SVEVRGLEAF
TRBV4-1,ASSPSGDHNEQF
TRBV25-1,ASSEYQGANVLT
TRBV13,ASSLGRSNTEAF
TRBV7-9,ASSLAHATGELF
TRBV4-3,ASSQEGTGPLSYT
TRBV27,AFLAGGPLATDTQY
TRBV27,ASSPNVQGTTEAF
TRBV27,ASSPGGRTYNEQF
TRBV30,AWSGKGQSGANVLT
TRBV5-5,ASSAGLAGDINEQF
TRBV25-1,ASKEPRQGPLAEKLF
TRBV5-4,ASSLGLAGATDTQY
TRBV30,AWSLPMDTQY
TRBV27,ASSLRETTDTQY
TRBV6-6,ASNRLQNSPLH
TRBV19,ATEDRGREKLF
TRBV27,ASSPHRQGREQY
TRBV11-2,ASSLLGTGELF
TRBV10-2,ASNGVSSTDTQY
TRBV28,ASRLLGQGINSQPQH
TRBV7-7,ASSPGTSGYNEQF
TRBV14,ASSDGTLSSYEQY
TRBV19,ASKEQSSGNTIY
TRBV10-1,ASSESRAGVRGNIQY
TRBV14,ASSHHLPDRGEQY
TRBV6-5,ASSYSGRARETQY
TRBV9,ASSVARGAQTYEQY
TRBV11-2,ASSLVGQGITEAF
TRBV7-9,ASSTRVPGANVLT
TRBV4-1,ASSQAAGDEQY
TRBV4-2,ASSQAHSRRPYEQY
TRBV9,ASSVGSSYEQY
TRBV4-3,ASSQASGETYEQY
TRBV19,ASKVWTGNNEQF
TRBV7-9,ASSPTGLRLSEQY
TRBV27,ASSSLGEDYEQY
TRBV4-3,ASSQGLWRVAYNEQF
TRBV7-7,ASSPGTRDYEQY
TRBV27,ASSFKPDTQY